This TCR beta chain was observed in a study of CD8 T cells in Susac syndrome. For this clonotype: Its target is not known.

RNA totalling about 0.45 to 1 ug underwent reverse transcription with random hexamers. A multiplex approach, immunoSEQ multiplex PCR, amplified TCR beta CDR3 across 54 Vbeta and 13 Jbeta. TCRdb reprocessed the immunoSEQ multiplex PCR reads via MiXCR and lists one record per CDR3 protein. Among about 130,000 distinct CDR3 sequences listed, around 94% were seen once. Points from the study as a whole: The total CD8+ repertoires yielded about 15 Susac-specific public clones and the CD8+ TEMRA repertoires yielded about five.

This sequence originates from a human donor with Susac syndrome. Sequences were obtained from CD8+ T cells from PBMCs.

The CDR3 loop is CASSAPGQGNYGYTF. Written as DNA, the CDR3 is TGTGCCAGCAGCGCACCGGGACAGGGTAACTATGGCTACACCTTC. The gene calls are TRBV9 and TRBJ1-2, with TRBD1 matching 9 bases. With V trimmed by 3 bases and J by 1 base, 4 bases remained unmatched. The CDR3 is 15 residues long. The germline CDR1 and CDR2 sequences are SGDLS and YYNGEE.